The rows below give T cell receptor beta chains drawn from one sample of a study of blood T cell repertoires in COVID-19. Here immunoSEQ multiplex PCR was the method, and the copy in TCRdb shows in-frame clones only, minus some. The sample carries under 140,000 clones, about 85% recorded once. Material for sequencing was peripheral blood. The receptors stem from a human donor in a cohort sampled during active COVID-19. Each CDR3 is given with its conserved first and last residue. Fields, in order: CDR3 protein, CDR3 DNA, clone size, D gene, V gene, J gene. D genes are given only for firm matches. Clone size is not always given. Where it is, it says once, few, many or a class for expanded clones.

CASSPHPSGNTIYF,TGTGCCAGCAGCCCCCATCCCTCTGGAAACACCATATATTTT,.,.,TRBV5-6,TRBJ1-3
CASSLTWSEAFF,TGTGCCAGCAGTTTAACATGGAGCGAAGCTTTCTTT,.,.,TRBV28,TRBJ1-1
CASSLDGLLNEQYF,TGTGCCAGCAGCTTAGATGGACTTCTAAACGAGCAGTACTTC,.,.,TRBV7-2,TRBJ2-7
CAIRGQAANEKLFF,TGTGCCATCAGAGGACAGGCCGCTAATGAAAAACTGTTTTTT,.,TRBD1,TRBV10-3,TRBJ1-4
CASSLQGSHTEAFF,TGTGCCAGCAGCTTACAGGGGAGTCACACTGAAGCTTTCTTT,.,TRBD1,TRBV2,TRBJ1-1
CASRPPPSGGPYNEQFF,TGTGCCAGCAGGCCCCCGCCTAGCGGGGGACCTTACAATGAGCAGTTCTTC,.,TRBD2,TRBV2,TRBJ2-1
CASSFGTGGRTEAFF,TGCGCCAGCAGCTTTGGGACAGGGGGGAGGACTGAAGCTTTCTTT,.,TRBD1,TRBV5-1,TRBJ1-1
CASSHPALSGGEHEQFF,TGTGCCAGCAGCCACCCGGCTCTTAGCGGGGGGGAACATGAGCAGTTCTTC,.,TRBD2,TRBV7-8,TRBJ2-1
CASSYFAGGQPQHF,TGTGCCAGCAGTTACTTTGCAGGGGGGCAGCCCCAGCATTTT,.,TRBD1,TRBV6-2/TRBV6-3,TRBJ1-5
CASSLEAGPRAKNIQYF,TGTGCCAGCAGCCTGGAGGCGGGGCCCAGAGCCAAAAACATTCAGTACTTC,.,.,TRBV5-5,TRBJ2-4
CASSQFLGTGRYNSPLHF,TGCGCCAGCAGTCAATTTTTGGGGACAGGACGTTATAATTCACCCCTCCACTTT,.,TRBD1,TRBV23-1,TRBJ1-6
CAWSVILGQGYTEAFF,TGTGCCTGGAGTGTCATTCTCGGACAGGGATACACTGAAGCTTTCTTT,.,TRBD1,TRBV30,TRBJ1-1
CASSLGPRRDSPLHF,TGCGCCAGCAGCCTAGGCCCAAGACGGGATTCACCCCTCCACTTT,.,.,TRBV5-1,TRBJ1-6
CASSLTSGGVTDTQYF,TGTGCCAGCAGCCTGACTAGCGGGGGAGTCACAGATACGCAGTATTTT,.,TRBD2,TRBV11-2,TRBJ2-3
CASSGDRVVSGNTIYF,TGTGCCAGCAGCGGGGACAGGGTGGTGTCTGGAAACACCATATATTTT,.,TRBD1,TRBV11-2,TRBJ1-3
CASSTPRGLAGGDEQFF,TGTGCCAGCAGCACTCCCAGGGGACTAGCGGGAGGGGATGAGCAGTTCTTC,once,TRBD2,TRBV7-2,TRBJ2-1
CASSQGGTLNEKLFF,TGTGCCAGCAGCCAAGGTGGGACACTAAATGAAAAACTGTTTTTT,.,.,TRBV3-1/TRBV3-2,TRBJ1-4
CASSADRAIFQPQHF,TGTGCCAGTAGTGCGGACAGGGCTATTTTTCAGCCCCAGCATTTT,many,TRBD1,TRBV19,TRBJ1-5
CASSQDPGGNTIYF,TGTGCCAGCAGCCAAGATCCGGGGGGAAACACCATATATTTT,.,.,TRBV4-2,TRBJ1-3
CASSNPTSDRYEQYF,TGTGCCAGCAGTAACCCGACTAGCGACCGCTACGAGCAGTACTTC,.,TRBD2,TRBV27,TRBJ2-7
CASSMSGPTGAQPQHF,TGTGCCAGTAGTATGAGCGGTCCGACAGGGGCTCAGCCCCAGCATTTT,.,TRBD1,TRBV19,TRBJ1-5
CASSFGGGGYTF,TGTGCCAGCAGCTTTGGGGGGGGTGGCTACACCTTC,.,.,TRBV5-4,TRBJ1-2